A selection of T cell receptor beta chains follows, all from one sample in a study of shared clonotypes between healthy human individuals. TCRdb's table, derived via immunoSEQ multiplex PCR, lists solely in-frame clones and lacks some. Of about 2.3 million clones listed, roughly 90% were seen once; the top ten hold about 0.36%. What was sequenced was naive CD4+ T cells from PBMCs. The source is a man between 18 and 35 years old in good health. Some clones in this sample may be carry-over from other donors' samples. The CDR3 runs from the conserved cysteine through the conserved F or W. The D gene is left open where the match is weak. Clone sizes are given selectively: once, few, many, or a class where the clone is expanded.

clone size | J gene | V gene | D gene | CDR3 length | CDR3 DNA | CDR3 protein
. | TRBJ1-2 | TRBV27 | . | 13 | TGTGCCAGCAGTTTACAGGGCTCCTATGGCTACACCTTC | CASSLQGSYGYTF
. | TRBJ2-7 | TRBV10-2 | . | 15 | TGCGCCAGCAGTGCGAAGAGGGTAGGATCCTACGAGCAGTACTTC | CASSAKRVGSYEQYF
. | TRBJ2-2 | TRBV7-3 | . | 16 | TGTGCCAGCAGCAGGATCGGAGGGCTCGTCACCGGGGAGCTGTTTTTT | CASSRIGGLVTGELFF
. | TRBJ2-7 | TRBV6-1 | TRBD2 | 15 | TGTGCCAGCAGGGGGGGGACCGGCAGCTCCTACGAGCAGTACTTC | CASRGGTGSSYEQYF
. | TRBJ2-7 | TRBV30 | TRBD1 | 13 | TGTGCCTGGAGTATGGGACAGGTATACGAGCAGTACTTC | CAWSMGQVYEQYF
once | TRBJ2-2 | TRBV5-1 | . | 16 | TGCGCCAGCAGCGCGGACCTGGGGGCGAACACCGGGGAGCTGTTTTTT | CASSADLGANTGELFF
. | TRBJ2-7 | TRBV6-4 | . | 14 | TGTGCCAGCAGTGTTGGCATTAGTGGCTACGAGCAGTACTTC | CASSVGISGYEQYF
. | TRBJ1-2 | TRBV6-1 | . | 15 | TGTGCCAGCAGTGGAACCCGGGCGGGTAACTATGGCTACACCTTC | CASSGTRAGNYGYTF
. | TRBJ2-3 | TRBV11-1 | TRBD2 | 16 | TGTGCCAGCACCAGCGGACTAGCGGGAGGTTCAGATACGCAGTATTTT | CASTSGLAGGSDTQYF
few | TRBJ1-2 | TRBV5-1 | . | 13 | TGCGCCAGCGGCCCAGCAGGGACCTATGGCTACACCTTC | CASGPAGTYGYTF
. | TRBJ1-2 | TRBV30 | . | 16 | TGTGCCTGGAGTGTACGCGGGGCAGGCCCTAACTATGGCTACACCTTC | CAWSVRGAGPNYGYTF
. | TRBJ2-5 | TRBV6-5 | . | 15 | TGTGCCAGCAGTCCTCTAGCGCAAAGTCAAGAGACCCAGTACTTC | CASSPLAQSQETQYF
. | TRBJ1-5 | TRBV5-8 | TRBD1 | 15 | TGTGCCAGCAGCCGGGGGACAGGGGTTGTTCAGCCCCAGCATTTT | CASSRGTGVVQPQHF
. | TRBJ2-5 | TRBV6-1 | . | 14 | TGTGCCAGCAGTGAAGGGTCTTCGCAAGAGACCCAGTACTTC | CASSEGSSQETQYF
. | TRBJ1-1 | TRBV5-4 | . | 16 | TGTGCCAGCAGCCACCCGGGGCGAGGCGGAAACACTGAAGCTTTCTTT | CASSHPGRGGNTEAFF
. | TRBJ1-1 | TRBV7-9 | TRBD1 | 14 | TGTGCCAGCAGCTGGGGACAGGGTTACACTGAAGCTTTCTTT | CASSWGQGYTEAFF
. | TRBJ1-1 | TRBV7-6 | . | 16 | TGTGCCAGCAGCTTATGGGCCGGGGAAAGGAACACTGAAGCTTTCTTT | CASSLWAGERNTEAFF
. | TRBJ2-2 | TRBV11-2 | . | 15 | TGTGCCAGCAGCTTACAGCGGGCGAACACCGGGGAGCTGTTTTTT | CASSLQRANTGELFF
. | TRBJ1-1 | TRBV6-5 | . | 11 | TGTGCCAGCAGTGGATACCGAGAAGCTTTCTTT | CASSGYREAFF
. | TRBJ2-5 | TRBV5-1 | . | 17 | TGCGCCAGCAGCTTGGGATTCGTCGACAGGAGGCAAGAGACCCAGTACTTC | CASSLGFVDRRQETQYF
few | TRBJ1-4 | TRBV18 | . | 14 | TGTGCCAGCTCACCTTCGGTAACTAATGAAAAACTGTTTTTT | CASSPSVTNEKLFF
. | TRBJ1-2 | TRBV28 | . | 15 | TGTGCCAGCAGCCAGGGAGGCTTCTACAACTATGGCTACACCTTC | CASSQGGFYNYGYTF
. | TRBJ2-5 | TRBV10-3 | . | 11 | TGTGCCATCAGTGAGAGGGAGACCCAGTACTTC | CAISERETQYF
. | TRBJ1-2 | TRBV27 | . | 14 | TGTGCCAGCAGTTCGACCGGGTGGGGCTATGGCTACACCTTC | CASSSTGWGYGYTF
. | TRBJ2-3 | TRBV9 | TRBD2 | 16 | TGTGCCAGCAGCTCCCGGACTAGCCAGAGCACAGATACGCAGTATTTT | CASSSRTSQSTDTQYF
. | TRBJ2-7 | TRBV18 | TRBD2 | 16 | TGTGCCAGCTCACCACCCTCACTAGCGGGAGGGGGCGAGCAGTACTTC | CASSPPSLAGGGEQYF
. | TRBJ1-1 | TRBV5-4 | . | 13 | TGTGCCAGCAGCTTGGCCCCGGGCACTGAAGCTTTCTTT | CASSLAPGTEAFF
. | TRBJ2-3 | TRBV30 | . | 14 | TGTGCCTGGTTTAAGAAGGGGAGCACAGATACGCAGTATTTT | CAWFKKGSTDTQYF
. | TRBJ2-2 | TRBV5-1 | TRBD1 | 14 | TGCGCCAGCAGCACCCGGACAGGGCACCGGGAGCTGTTTTTT | CASSTRTGHRELFF
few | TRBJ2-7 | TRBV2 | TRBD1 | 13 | TGTGCCAGCAGGGGACAGGGACCCTACGAGCAGTACTTC | CASRGQGPYEQYF
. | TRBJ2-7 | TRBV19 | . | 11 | TGTGCCAGTAGTAACCGAAACGAGCAGTACTTC | CASSNRNEQYF
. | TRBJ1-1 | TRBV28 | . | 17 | TGTGCCAGCAGTTTTCTAACTCTCACAGGGACGGACACTGAAGCTTTCTTT | CASSFLTLTGTDTEAFF
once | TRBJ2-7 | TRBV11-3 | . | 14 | TGTGCCAGCAGCAGGTACAGGGAGGGCCACGAGCAGTACTTC | CASSRYREGHEQYF
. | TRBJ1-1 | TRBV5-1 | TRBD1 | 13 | TGCGCCAGCAGCGCCGGGACAGTCGTAGAAGCTTTCTTT | CASSAGTVVEAFF
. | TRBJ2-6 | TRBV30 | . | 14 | TGTGCCCATACCGAGGGGTCTGGGGCCAACGTCCTGACTTTC | CAHTEGSGANVLTF
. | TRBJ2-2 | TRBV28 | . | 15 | TGTGCCAGCGGAGGGCACGAGGGGGGGACCGGGGAGCTGTTTTTT | CASGGHEGGTGELFF
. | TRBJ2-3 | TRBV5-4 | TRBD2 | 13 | TGTGCCAGCAGCTTGGCCCGGGGGGGTACGCAGTATTTT | CASSLARGGTQYF
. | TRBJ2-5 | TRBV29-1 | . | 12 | TGCAGCGTTGTGAGGCAGGGGGAGACCCAGTACTTC | CSVVRQGETQYF
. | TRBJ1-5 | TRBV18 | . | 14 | TGTGCCAGCTCACCGACATCTATATATCAGCCCCAGCATTTT | CASSPTSIYQPQHF
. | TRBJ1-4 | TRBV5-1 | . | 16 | TGCGCCAGCAGCCCCACAAGGGGAGGGTATGGTGGAAAACTGTTTTTT | CASSPTRGGYGGKLFF
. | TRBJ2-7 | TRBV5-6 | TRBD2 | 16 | TGTGCCAGCAGCTTCCGAGGCGGGAGGGCACAAAGGGAGCAGTACTTC | CASSFRGGRAQREQYF
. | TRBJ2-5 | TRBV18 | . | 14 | TGTGCCAGCTCACCCCAACAGGGCCAAGAGACCCAGTACTTC | CASSPQQGQETQYF
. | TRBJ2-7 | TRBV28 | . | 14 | TGTGCCAGCAGTTCGGGGACATATTCCTACGAGCAGTACTTC | CASSSGTYSYEQYF
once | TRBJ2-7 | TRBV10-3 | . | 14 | TGTGCCATCAGGGGGGTTGACACGGCCTACGAGCAGTACTTC | CAIRGVDTAYEQYF
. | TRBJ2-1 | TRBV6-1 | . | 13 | TGTGCCAGCAGTCTGGGCCACAACAATGAGCAGTTCTTC | CASSLGHNNEQFF
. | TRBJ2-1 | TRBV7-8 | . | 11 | TGTGCCAGCAGGGTGGACGTGAGTCAGTTCTTC | CASRVDVSQFF
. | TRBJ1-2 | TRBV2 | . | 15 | TGTGCCAGCAGTGGACAGCGAACACCTAACTATGGCTACACCTTC | CASSGQRTPNYGYTF
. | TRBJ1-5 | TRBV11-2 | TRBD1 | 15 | TGTGCCAGCAGCGTATCCGGGACAGGCAATCAGCCCCAGCATTTT | CASSVSGTGNQPQHF
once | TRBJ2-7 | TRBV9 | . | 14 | TGTGCCAGCAGCCTTAGCGGCAACTCCTACGAGCAGTACTTC | CASSLSGNSYEQYF
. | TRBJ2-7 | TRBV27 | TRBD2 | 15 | TGTGCCAGCAGTTCTCCGGGACTAGCGCCTTACGAGCAGTACTTC | CASSSPGLAPYEQYF
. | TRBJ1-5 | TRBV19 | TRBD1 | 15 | TGTGCCAGTAGTATAAGGCGACAGGGGGCCCAGCCCCAGCATTTT | CASSIRRQGAQPQHF
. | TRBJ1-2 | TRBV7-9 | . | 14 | TGTGCCAGCAGCTTAGCGGGGGGCTACTATGGCTACACCTTC | CASSLAGGYYGYTF
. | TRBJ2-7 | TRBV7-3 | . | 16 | TGTGCCAGCAGCTTATCCCCGGTTACGAGCTCCTACGAGCAGTACTTC | CASSLSPVTSSYEQYF
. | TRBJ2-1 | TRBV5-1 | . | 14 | TGCGCCAGCAGCACAGGACAGTCCTACAATGAGCAGTTCTTC | CASSTGQSYNEQFF